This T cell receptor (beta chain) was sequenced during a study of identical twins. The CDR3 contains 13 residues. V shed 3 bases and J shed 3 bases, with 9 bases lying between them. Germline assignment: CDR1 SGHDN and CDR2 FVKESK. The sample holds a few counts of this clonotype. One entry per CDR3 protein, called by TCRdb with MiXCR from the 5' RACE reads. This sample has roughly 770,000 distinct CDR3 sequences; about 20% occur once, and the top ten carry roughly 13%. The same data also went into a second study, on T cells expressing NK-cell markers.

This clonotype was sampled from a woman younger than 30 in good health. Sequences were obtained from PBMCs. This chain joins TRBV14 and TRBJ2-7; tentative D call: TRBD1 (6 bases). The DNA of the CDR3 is TGTGCCAGCAGCCACGGACAGCTCTACGAGCAGTACTTC. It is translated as CASSHGQLYEQYF.